This T cell receptor beta chain appears in the sequencing data of a study of tumor and adjacent non-tumor tissue in lung cancer. Study details: Samples averaged roughly 4 million productive TCRbeta reads each. Broader study findings: Top 100 clones took a larger repertoire share in normal lung.

The template was RNA from unsorted bulk tissue. The germline V gene encodes CDR1 SQVTM and CDR2 ANQGSEA. V was clipped by 1 base and J by 1 base, with 11 bases between them. The CDR3 loop spans 15 amino acids. Concerning this clonotype itself: Antigen: not known.

The library came from three nested PCR rounds adapted from ARM-PCR protocols. Via MiXCR, TCRdb re-called the multiplex PCR reads, giving one row per CDR3 protein. In the table there are about 93,000 distinct CDR3 sequences, 67% of which are singletons. The source material was lung tumor tissue. The TCR originated in a man between 60 and 75 years old with non-small cell lung cancer. V is TRBV29-1 and J is TRBJ2-1; D possibly corresponds to TRBD2 (6 bases). The CDR3: CSVEGRGISYNEQFF. DNA for the CDR3: TGCAGCGTTGAAGGGAGGGGTATATCCTACAATGAGCAGTTCTTC.